A single sample gave rise to the 5 T cell receptor beta chains below, sequenced in a study of cytomegalovirus exposure and HLA in healthy donors. The PCR employed 60 Vbeta primers together with 13 Jbeta primers. The data were produced by immunoSEQ multiplex PCR, yet TCRdb's version contains in-frame clones alone and is incomplete. The table lists roughly 76,000 clones. Sequences were obtained from PBMCs. These TCRs come from a female donor in good health and CMV-seropositive.

The chain is built from TRBV28 and TRBJ1-2, with 8 nucleotides matching TRBD1. Trimming at V came to 2 bases and at J to 2 bases, leaving 4 bases not matched to a gene. Germline loops: CDR1 MDHEN, CDR2 SYDVKM. The CDR3 is made up of 15 amino acids. The CDR3 region is CASSLSRTGNYGYTF. CDR3 bases: TGTGCCAGCAGTTTAAGTAGGACAGGGAACTATGGCTACACCTTC.

The chain carries TRBV2 and TRBJ1-1; a weak D match, TRBD1 (6 bases). V lost 8 bases and J lost 5, with 15 bases in between. The germline V gene encodes CDR1 SNHLY and CDR2 FYNNEI. There are 13 residues in the CDR3. The DNA for the CDR3 is TGTGCCAGCCTCGGGGGGGCCGGAACTGAAGCTTTCTTT. Amino acid sequence: CASLGGAGTEAFF. The variable domain in full, completed from reference TRBV2 and TRBJ1-1, reads EPEVTQTPSHQVTQMGQEVILRCVPISNHLYFYWYRQILGQKVEFLVSFYNNEISEKSEIFDDQFSVERPDGSNFTLKIRSTKLEDSAMYFCASLGGAGTEAFFGQGTRLTVV.

The V and J genes are TRBV5-1 and TRBJ1-1, with TRBD1 matching over 7 bases. Trimming removed 1 base from V and 1 base from J; junction bases left unmatched: 4. The germline CDR1 and CDR2 sequences are SGHRS and YFSETQ. This CDR3 has 15 amino acids. This CDR3 is CASSLRQGSNTEAFF. Written as DNA, the CDR3 is TGCGCCAGCAGCTTGAGACAGGGCTCGAACACTGAAGCTTTCTTT.

The V gene is TRBV6-6, the J gene TRBJ2-7; 9 bases are shared with TRBD2. Germline V gene sequence: CDR1 MNHNY, CDR2 SVGAGI (reference sequence). This CDR3 is built from 16 residues. Trimming took 2 bases from V and 2 from J; bases not matched to a gene: 7. CDR3 sequence: CASSYPGLAIPYEQYF. The CDR3 nucleotides are TGTGCCAGCAGTTACCCCGGACTAGCGATACCCTACGAGCAGTACTTC.

The V and J genes are TRBV7-9 and TRBJ2-7; D not certain. Germline CDR1 is SEHNR and CDR2 is FQNEAQ (reference sequence). CDR3 length: 14 amino acids. V was shortened by 5 bases and J by 0 bases, with 11 bases between the two germline ends. CDR3 sequence (DNA): TGTGCCAGCAGCGCATTACAGAACTCCTACGAGCAGTACTTC. The encoded protein is CASSALQNSYEQYF.